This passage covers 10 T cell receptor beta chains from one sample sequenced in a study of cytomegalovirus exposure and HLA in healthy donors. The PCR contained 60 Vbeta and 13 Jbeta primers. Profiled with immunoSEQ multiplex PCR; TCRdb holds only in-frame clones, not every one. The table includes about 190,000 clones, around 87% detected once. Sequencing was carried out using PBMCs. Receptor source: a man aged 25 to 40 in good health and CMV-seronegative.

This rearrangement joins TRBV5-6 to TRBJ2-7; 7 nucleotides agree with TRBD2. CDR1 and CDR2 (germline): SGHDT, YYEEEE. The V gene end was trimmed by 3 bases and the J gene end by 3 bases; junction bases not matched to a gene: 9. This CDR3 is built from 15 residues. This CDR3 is CASSSQSGDFYEQYF. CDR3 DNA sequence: TGTGCCAGCAGCTCCCAAAGCGGGGACTTCTACGAGCAGTACTTC.

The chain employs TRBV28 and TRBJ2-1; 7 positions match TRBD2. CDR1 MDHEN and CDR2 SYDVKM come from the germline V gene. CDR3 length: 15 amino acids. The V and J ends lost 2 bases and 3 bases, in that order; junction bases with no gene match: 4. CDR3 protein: CASSLPSGYYNEQFF. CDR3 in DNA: TGTGCCAGCAGTTTACCTAGCGGTTACTACAATGAGCAGTTCTTC. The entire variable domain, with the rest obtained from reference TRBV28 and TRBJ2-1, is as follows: DVKVTQSSRYLVKRTGEKVFLECVQDMDHENMFWYRQDPGLGLRLIYFSYDVKMKEKGDIPEGYSVSREKKERFSLILESASTNQTSMYLCASSLPSGYYNEQFFGPGTRLTVL.

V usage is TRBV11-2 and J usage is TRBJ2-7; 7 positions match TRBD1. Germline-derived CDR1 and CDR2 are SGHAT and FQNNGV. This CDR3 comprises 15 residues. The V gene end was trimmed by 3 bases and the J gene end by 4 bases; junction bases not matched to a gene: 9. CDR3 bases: TGTGCCAGCAGCTTCACCTCCGGGACAGCGTACGAGCAGTACTTC. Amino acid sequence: CASSFTSGTAYEQYF.

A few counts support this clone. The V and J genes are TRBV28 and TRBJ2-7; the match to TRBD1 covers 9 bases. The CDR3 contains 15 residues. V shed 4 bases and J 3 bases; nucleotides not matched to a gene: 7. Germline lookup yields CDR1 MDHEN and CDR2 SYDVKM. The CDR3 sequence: CASSSPGQGDYEQYF. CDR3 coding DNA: TGTGCCAGCAGTTCCCCGGGACAGGGTGACTACGAGCAGTACTTC.

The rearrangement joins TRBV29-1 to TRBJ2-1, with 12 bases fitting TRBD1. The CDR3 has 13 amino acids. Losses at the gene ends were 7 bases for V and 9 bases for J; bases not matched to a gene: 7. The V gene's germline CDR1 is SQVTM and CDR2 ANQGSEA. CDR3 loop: CSAVGTGGGEQFF. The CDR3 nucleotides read TGCAGCGCAGTGGGGACAGGGGGCGGTGAGCAGTTCTTC.

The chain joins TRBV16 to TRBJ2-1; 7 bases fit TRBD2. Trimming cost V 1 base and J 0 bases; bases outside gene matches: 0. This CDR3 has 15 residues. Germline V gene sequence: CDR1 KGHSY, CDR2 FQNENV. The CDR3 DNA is TGTGCCAGCAGCCAATGGGGGGGCTCCTACAATGAGCAGTTCTTC. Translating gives CASSQWGGSYNEQFF.

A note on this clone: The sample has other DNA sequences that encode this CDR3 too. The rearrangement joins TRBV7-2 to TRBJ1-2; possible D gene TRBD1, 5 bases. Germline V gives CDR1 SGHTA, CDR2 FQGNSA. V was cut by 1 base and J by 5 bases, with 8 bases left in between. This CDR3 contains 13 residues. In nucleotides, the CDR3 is TGTGCCAGCAGCTTAGGACAGTCATATGGCTACACCTTC. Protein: CASSLGQSYGYTF. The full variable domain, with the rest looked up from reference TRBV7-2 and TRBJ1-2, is GAGVSQSPSNKVTEKGKDVELRCDPISGHTALYWYRQSLGQGLEFLIYFQGNSAPDKSGLPSDRFSAERTGGSVSTLTIQRTQQEDSAVYLCASSLGQSYGYTFGSGTRLTVV.

CDR3 in amino acids: CASSEAGVLAKNIQYF. CDR3 coding DNA: TGTGCCAGCAGTGAAGCAGGGGTTCTAGCCAAAAACATTCAGTACTTC. The chain combines TRBV6-1 with TRBJ2-4, with D perhaps matching TRBD1 (5 bases). Germline CDR1 is MNHNS and CDR2 is SASEGT. V shed 0 bases and J shed 0 bases, with 9 bases lying between them. The CDR3 covers 16 residues.

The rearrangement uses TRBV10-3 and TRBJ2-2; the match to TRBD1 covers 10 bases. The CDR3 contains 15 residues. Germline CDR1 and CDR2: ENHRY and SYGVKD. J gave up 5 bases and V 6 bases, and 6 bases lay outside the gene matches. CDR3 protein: CAIRPGQGWTGELFF. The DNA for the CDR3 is TGTGCCATCAGGCCGGGACAGGGGTGGACCGGGGAGCTGTTTTTT.

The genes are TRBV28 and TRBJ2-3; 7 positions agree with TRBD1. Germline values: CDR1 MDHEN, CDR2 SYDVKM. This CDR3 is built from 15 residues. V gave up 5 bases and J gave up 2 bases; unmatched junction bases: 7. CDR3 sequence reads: CASSPRQGPTDTQYF. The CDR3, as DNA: TGTGCCAGCAGTCCTCGACAGGGACCCACAGATACGCAGTATTTT.